This T cell receptor beta chain was captured in a study of beta chain features in type 1 diabetes. The study reverse transcribed the entire isolated RNA, so it sequenced expressed TCRB transcripts. Only in-frame clones appear in the TCRdb table, and some are missing; sequencing was by immunoSEQ multiplex PCR. Of under 400,000 clones in the sample, 10% to 15% are singletons; the top ten hold approximately 0.015%. The CDR3 is 15 amino acids. V lost 5 bases, J lost 4 bases, and 15 bases lay in between. CDR1 and CDR2 from the germline V gene are SGHTA and FQGNSA. The chain uses TRBV7-2 and TRBJ2-4; D unclear. The specimen was naive CD4+ T cells from blood. This sequence originates from a man between 18 and 29 years old in good health. The CDR3 nucleotides read TGTGCCAGCAGCCCCGTGTCGAGCGTAAAAAACATTCAGTACTTC. Its translation is CASSPVSSVKNIQYF.